This T cell receptor beta chain comes out of a study of CD8 T cells in ankylosing spondylitis. Study-wide findings and caveats: Clones tied to disease were said to be significantly enriched in matched ankylosing spondylitis synovial fluid.

There are many counts of this clonotype. As yet, its antigen is unknown. TCRdb re-called the 5' RACE reads through MiXCR, storing one row per CDR3 protein. The table records 130,000 or so distinct CDR3 sequences, roughly an eighth of them present only once. Source material: blood, either unsorted or a sorted T cell fraction (not recorded which). The TCR originated in a female donor with ankylosing spondylitis or in good health (not recorded which).

The CDR3 DNA is TGCAGTGCCAGGCGGGCGGGGTATCGAGCCACAGATACGCAGTATTTT. Encoded protein: CSARRAGYRATDTQYF. The chain recombines TRBV20-1 with TRBJ2-3; possibly TRBD2 for D (6 bases). V dropped 6 bases and J dropped 2 bases, with 21 bases sitting between them. This CDR3 is 16 amino acids long. Germline V lookup: CDR1 DFQATT, CDR2 SNEGSKA (reference sequence).